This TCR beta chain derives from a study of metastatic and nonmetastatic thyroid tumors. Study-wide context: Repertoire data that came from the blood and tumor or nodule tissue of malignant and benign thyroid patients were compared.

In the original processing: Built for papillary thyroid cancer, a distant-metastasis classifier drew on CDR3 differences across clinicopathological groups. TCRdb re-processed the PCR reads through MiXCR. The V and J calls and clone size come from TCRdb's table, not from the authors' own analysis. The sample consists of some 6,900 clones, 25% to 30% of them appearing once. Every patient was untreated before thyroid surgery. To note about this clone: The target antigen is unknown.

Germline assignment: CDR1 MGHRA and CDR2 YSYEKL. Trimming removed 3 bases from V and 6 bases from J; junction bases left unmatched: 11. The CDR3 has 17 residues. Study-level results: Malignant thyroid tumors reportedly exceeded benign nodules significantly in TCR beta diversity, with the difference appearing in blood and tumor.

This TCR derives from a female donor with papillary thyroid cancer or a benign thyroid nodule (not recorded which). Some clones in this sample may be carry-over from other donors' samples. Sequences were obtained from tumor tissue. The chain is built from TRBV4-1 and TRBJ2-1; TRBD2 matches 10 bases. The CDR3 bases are TGCGCCAGCAGCCAGACTAGCGGGCGGGCGGGGGGCAATGAGCAGTTCTTC. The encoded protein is CASSQTSGRAGGNEQFF.